The next 30 T cell receptor beta chains were all read from a single sample in a study of blood T cell repertoires in COVID-19. Assay: immunoSEQ multiplex PCR; the TCRdb copy retains only in-frame clones and omits some. Here the sample spans a few hundred thousand clones, over 70% being singletons. The sample was peripheral blood. The receptors originated from a woman between 70 and 85 years old with COVID-19, enrolled during active disease.

The chain carries TRBV15 and TRBJ2-5; possible D gene TRBD2, 6 bases. The CDR3 is 15 amino acids. From germline, CDR1 is LNHNV and CDR2 YYDKDF (reference sequence). Trimming took off 0 bases at V and 0 bases at J, with 8 bases between the two ends. The CDR3 nucleotides are TGTGCCACCAGCAGAGATCCGGGGGACCAAGAGACCCAGTACTTC. Its translation is CATSRDPGDQETQYF.

V usage is TRBV18 and J usage is TRBJ1-2; D perhaps matches TRBD1 (5 bases). Germline-derived CDR1 and CDR2 are KGHSH and LQKENI. V was cut by 1 base and J by 7 bases, with 13 bases left in between. This CDR3 is 14 amino acids long. The CDR3: CASSPRGEGSGYTF. For the CDR3, the DNA is TGTGCCAGCTCACCACGAGGGGAGGGCTCTGGCTACACCTTC. Based on the CDR3 plus reference TRBV18 and TRBJ1-2, the full variable domain is NAGVMQNPRHLVRRRGQEARLRCSPMKGHSHVYWYRQLPEEGLKFMVYLQKENIIDESGMPKERFSAEFPKEGPSILRIQQVVRGDSAAYFCASSPRGEGSGYTFGSGTRLTVV.

The chain couples TRBV30 to TRBJ2-3; D may be TRBD1 (6 bases). The CDR3 has 15 amino acids. V lost 8 bases and J lost 0, with 18 bases in between. Germline CDR1 and CDR2: GTSNPN and SVGIG (reference sequence). The CDR3 loop reads CAGASKGVSTDTQYF. The CDR3 DNA reads as TGTGCCGGGGCCTCAAAGGGGGTGAGCACAGATACGCAGTATTTT.

The chain links TRBV28 to TRBJ1-2; 7 bases are a match to TRBD1. Germline V CDR1 and CDR2: MDHEN, SYDVKM. Germline trimming cut 8 bases from V and 5 bases from J; bases unmatched to any gene: 5. CDR3 size: 12 residues. CDR3 nucleotides: TGTGCCAGCTCCGGGACAGTTTATGGCTACACCTTC. Translated, it gives CASSGTVYGYTF.

This clone appeared once. The chain is built from TRBV19 and TRBJ2-2; tentatively, D is TRBD2 (5 bases). Deletions cut 5 bases from V and 4 bases from J, with 11 bases between. The CDR3 length is 14 residues. The germline gives CDR1 LNHDA, CDR2 SQIVND (reference sequence). In DNA, the CDR3 is TGTGCCAGTAGTCGAAGGGAGTCCACCGGGGAGCTGTTTTTT. It codes for CASSRRESTGELFF.

The gene calls are TRBV28 and TRBJ1-5, with D perhaps TRBD1 (6 bases). This CDR3 region has 14 residues. V was clipped by 5 bases and J by 5 bases, with 13 bases between them. Germline V gene data show CDR1 as MDHEN and CDR2 as SYDVKM. The CDR3 DNA reads as TGTGCCAGCAGTCCGGAGACAGGCCATCAGCCCCAGCATTTT. It is translated as CASSPETGHQPQHF.

The chain is built from TRBV6-5 and TRBJ1-5; a weak D match, TRBD1 (6 bases). Trimming removed 7 bases from V and 1 base from J, with 11 bases in between. The CDR3 covers 14 residues. Germline CDR1 is MNHEY and CDR2 is SVGAGI. The CDR3 nucleotides are TGTGCCAGCATTTCTGGACAGAGCAATCAGCCCCAGCATTTT. Translation: CASISGQSNQPQHF.

The chain links TRBV11-3 to TRBJ1-1, with 11 bases aligning to TRBD1. Germline values: CDR1 SGHNT, CDR2 YENEEA. This CDR3 has 15 residues. Germline trimming cut 5 bases from V and 5 bases from J; bases unmatched to any gene: 7. The CDR3 nucleotides read TGTGCCAGCAGCCCGCGGACAGGGGGCTCGACTGAAGCTTTCTTT. This sequence encodes CASSPRTGGSTEAFF.

The gene calls are TRBV12-3 or TRBV12-4 and TRBJ2-7, with TRBD2 as a possible D gene (5 bases). V was shortened by 2 bases and J by 2 bases, with 7 bases between the two germline ends. The CDR3 loop spans 13 amino acids. The DNA of the CDR3 is TGTGCCAGCAGTTTACGGGGTCCCTACGAGCAGTACTTC. It codes for CASSLRGPYEQYF.

This chain connects TRBV11-1 to TRBJ2-6; D possibly corresponds to TRBD2 (5 bases). This CDR3 is 16 amino acids long. Per germline, CDR1 SGHAT and CDR2 FQDESV (reference sequence). Deletions cut 6 bases from V and 0 bases from J, with 12 bases between. The chain's CDR3 is CASRKRANSGANVLTF. In nucleotides, the CDR3 is TGTGCCAGCAGAAAGAGGGCCAACTCTGGGGCCAACGTCCTGACTTTC.

The chain is built from TRBV7-2 and TRBJ2-2, with D possibly TRBD2 on 6 matching bases. The CDR3 loop spans 17 amino acids. The germline gives CDR1 SGHTA, CDR2 FQGNSA. Between the trimmed V and J ends, which lost 5 bases and 5 bases, there was a span of 21 bases. CDR3 amino acids: CASSPQPPGVGTGELFF. Here the CDR3 DNA reads TGTGCCAGCAGCCCCCAACCCCCGGGGGTCGGTACCGGGGAGCTGTTTTTT.

This clone was seen a few times. This chain joins TRBV28 and TRBJ2-7; TRBD2 agrees at 9 bases. Germline loops: CDR1 MDHEN, CDR2 SYDVKM. The CDR3 runs to 17 residues. V lost 5 bases, J lost 0 bases, and 11 bases stayed unmatched. The CDR3 DNA follows: TGTGCCAGCAGTCCCCTAGGAGCTAGCGGGGTCTCCTACGAGCAGTACTTC. Protein: CASSPLGASGVSYEQYF.

The chain employs TRBV10-3 and TRBJ1-5; TRBD1 matches at 9 bases. V dropped 7 bases and J dropped 5; count of bases not matched to a gene: 6. CDR1 is ENHRY and CDR2 is SYGVKD in the germline V gene. This CDR3 has 14 residues. In DNA form, the CDR3 reads TGTGCCATCAAGGGACAGGGAGGCCATCAGCCCCAGCATTTT. Its protein is CAIKGQGGHQPQHF.

The chain links TRBV6-2 or TRBV6-3 to TRBJ1-3, with TRBD1 matching 7 bases. Trimming took 6 bases from V and 0 from J; bases not matched to a gene: 5. This CDR3 is built from 15 residues. Per germline, CDR1 MNHEY and CDR2 SVGEGT. CDR3 sequence reads: CASSRGQFSGNTIYF. The CDR3 nucleotides are TGTGCCAGCAGCCGGGGACAGTTCTCTGGAAACACCATATATTTT.

V and J are TRBV19 and TRBJ2-2, with TRBD1 matching 10 bases. The germline gives CDR1 LNHDA, CDR2 SQIVND (reference sequence). Germline trimming cut 4 bases from V and 7 bases from J; bases unmatched to any gene: 9. The length of the CDR3 is 16 residues. In DNA, the CDR3 is TGTGCCAGTAGTACTGATGACAGGGGGCTTCACGGGGAGCTGTTTTTT. Protein sequence: CASSTDDRGLHGELFF.

The chain recombines TRBV6-5 with TRBJ1-6; 7 nucleotides agree with TRBD1. Germline assignment: CDR1 MNHEY and CDR2 SVGAGI. V shed 4 bases, J shed 7 bases, and the junction held 7 bases outside the gene matches. This CDR3 comprises 15 residues. CDR3 sequence reads: CASSWDSWQNSPLHF. Written as DNA, the CDR3 is TGTGCCAGCAGTTGGGACAGCTGGCAGAATTCACCCCTCCACTTT.

CDR3 nucleotides: TGTGCCAGCAGTCCTCGACAGGGCGTGGGGCAGTTCTTC. Protein: CASSPRQGVGQFF. This chain connects TRBV27 to TRBJ2-1, with 7 bases that match TRBD1. Germline V CDR1 and CDR2: MNHEY, SMNVEV (reference sequence). V was clipped by 5 bases and J by 12 bases; unmatched bases: 10. The CDR3 runs 13 residues.

V is TRBV5-1 and J is TRBJ1-5; the D gene is possibly TRBD1 (6 bases). The germline gives CDR1 SGHRS, CDR2 YFSETQ. Trimming stripped 0 bases from V and 3 bases from J, with 16 bases between. The CDR3 spans 17 residues. CDR3 protein: CASSLAKPQGHNQPQHF. CDR3 DNA sequence: TGCGCCAGCAGCTTGGCCAAGCCACAGGGCCACAATCAGCCCCAGCATTTT.

This clone occurred a few times. The chain combines TRBV6-5 with TRBJ1-1; TRBD1 might be the D (6 bases). CDR1 is MNHEY, CDR2 SVGAGI, per germline. The CDR3 length is 13 residues. Trimming removed 5 bases at V and 1 base at J, with 8 bases between. The CDR3 DNA reads as TGTGCCAGCAGTAACAGGGCGAACACTGAAGCTTTCTTT. This gives the protein CASSNRANTEAFF.

A remark on this clone: This CDR3 is also generated by other DNA sequences in the sample. The chain recombines TRBV29-1 with TRBJ1-1, with TRBD1 identical over 9 bases. From germline, CDR1 is SQVTM and CDR2 ANQGSEA. V lost 6 bases to trimming and J lost 3 bases; unmatched junction nucleotides: 5. The CDR3 length is 13 residues. The chain's CDR3 is CSVGRQGDTEAFF. CDR3 sequence (DNA): TGCAGCGTGGGTCGACAGGGGGACACTGAAGCTTTCTTT.

The rearrangement links TRBV27 to TRBJ2-5; D is ambiguous. Germline CDR1 MNHEY, CDR2 SMNVEV (reference sequence). There are 13 residues in the CDR3. Between the trimmed V and J ends, which lost 5 bases and 3 bases, there was a span of 10 bases. The CDR3 region is CASSTRSKETQYF. The CDR3 DNA is TGTGCCAGCAGTACCCGGAGCAAAGAGACCCAGTACTTC.

V is TRBV30 and J is TRBJ1-5, with a possible D match to TRBD1 (6 bases). This CDR3 region has 15 residues. Germline CDR1 reads GTSNPN; CDR2 reads SVGIG (reference sequence). Trimming left V 4 bases short and J 4 bases short, with 17 bases between. The CDR3 nucleotides read TGTGCCTGGAATTCGGGACACCTTCGGAATCAGCCCCAGCATTTT. Its protein product is CAWNSGHLRNQPQHF.

The chain recombines TRBV4-1 with TRBJ2-1; 7 positions agree with TRBD2. J lost 6 bases, V lost 0 bases, and 17 bases had no gene match. The germline CDR1 and CDR2 sequences are MGHRA and YSYEKL. CDR3 length: 19 residues. The CDR3 bases are TGCGCCAGCAGCCAAGATTCTGACGATTGGAGCGGGGAGCGCAATGAGCAGTTCTTC. It translates to CASSQDSDDWSGERNEQFF.

To note about this clone: In the same sample, other DNA sequences code for this CDR3. The rearrangement links TRBV11-3 to TRBJ1-1; D may be TRBD1 (6 bases). Trimming removed 0 bases from V and 4 bases from J, with 6 bases in between. The V gene's germline CDR1 is SGHNT and CDR2 YENEEA. The CDR3 consists of 13 residues. Here the CDR3 DNA reads TGTGCCAGCAGCTTAGAACAGGGCACTGAAGCTTTCTTT. Translated, it gives CASSLEQGTEAFF. Variable domain in full (rest from reference TRBV11-3 and TRBJ1-1): EAGVVQSPRYKIIEKKQPVAFWCNPISGHNTLYWYLQNLGQGPELLIRYENEEAVDDSQLPKDRFSAERLKGVDSTLKIQPAELGDSAVYLCASSLEQGTEAFFGQGTRLTVV.

This clone was counted only a few times. The chain is built from TRBV27 and TRBJ2-7; the match to TRBD1 covers 8 bases. Germline trimming cut 4 bases from V and 7 bases from J; bases unmatched to any gene: 18. Germline V CDR1 and CDR2: MNHEY, SMNVEV (reference sequence). This CDR3 spans 17 amino acids. For the CDR3, the DNA is TGTGCCAGCAGTTCCTCCGGACAGGGACTCTACCCTTGGGAGCAGTACTTC. It is translated as CASSSSGQGLYPWEQYF.

The rearrangement links TRBV9 to TRBJ2-1; TRBD2 aligns across 12 bases. The CDR3 runs to 17 residues. From germline, CDR1 is SGDLS and CDR2 YYNGEE. The J segment lost 2 bases and the V segment lost 0 bases, leaving 3 bases of the junction unmatched. In nucleotides, the CDR3 is TGTGCCAGCAGCGTAGGACTAGCGGGAGACCCCTACAATGAGCAGTTCTTC. Its protein is CASSVGLAGDPYNEQFF.

This chain connects TRBV5-1 to TRBJ2-5, with D tentatively TRBD1 (6 bases). The ends were cut back, 5 bases at V and 2 bases at J, with 10 bases in the middle. The length of the CDR3 is 13 residues. Germline-derived CDR1 and CDR2 are SGHRS and YFSETQ. CDR3 protein: CASSKGQQETQYF. The CDR3 DNA reads as TGCGCCAGCAGTAAAGGACAGCAAGAGACCCAGTACTTC.

The chain is built from TRBV7-3 and TRBJ1-6; no clear D gene. The CDR3 sequence is 15 residues long. Trimming cost V 0 bases and J 8 bases, with 11 bases left between them. Germline assignment: CDR1 SGHTA and CDR2 FQGTGA. The CDR3: CASSLTSLSDSPLHF. The DNA for the CDR3 is TGTGCCAGCAGCTTAACGTCACTATCAGATTCACCCCTCCACTTT.

The V and J genes are TRBV6-6 and TRBJ2-5; D possibly corresponds to TRBD2 (6 bases). The CDR3 is 16 amino acids. Germline V gives CDR1 MNHNY, CDR2 SVGAGI (reference sequence). V lost 2 bases and J 5 bases, leaving 18 bases between the germline ends. CDR3 region: CASSYSPRGAGETQYF. CDR3 coding DNA: TGTGCCAGCAGTTACAGCCCTAGAGGGGCGGGGGAGACCCAGTACTTC.

The chain links TRBV19 to TRBJ1-3; D is unclear. V gave up 3 bases and J gave up 3 bases, with 9 bases separating them. The germline CDR1 and CDR2 sequences are LNHDA and SQIVND (reference sequence). CDR3 length: 14 amino acids. CDR3: CASSIADFGNTIYF. The CDR3 region has the DNA TGTGCCAGTAGTATTGCAGATTTTGGAAACACCATATATTTT. Variable domain in full (rest from reference TRBV19 and TRBJ1-3): DGGITQSPKYLFRKEGQNVTLSCEQNLNHDAMYWYRQDPGQGLRLIYYSQIVNDFQKGDIAEGYSVSREKKESFPLTVTSAQKNPTAFYLCASSIADFGNTIYFGEGSWLTVV.